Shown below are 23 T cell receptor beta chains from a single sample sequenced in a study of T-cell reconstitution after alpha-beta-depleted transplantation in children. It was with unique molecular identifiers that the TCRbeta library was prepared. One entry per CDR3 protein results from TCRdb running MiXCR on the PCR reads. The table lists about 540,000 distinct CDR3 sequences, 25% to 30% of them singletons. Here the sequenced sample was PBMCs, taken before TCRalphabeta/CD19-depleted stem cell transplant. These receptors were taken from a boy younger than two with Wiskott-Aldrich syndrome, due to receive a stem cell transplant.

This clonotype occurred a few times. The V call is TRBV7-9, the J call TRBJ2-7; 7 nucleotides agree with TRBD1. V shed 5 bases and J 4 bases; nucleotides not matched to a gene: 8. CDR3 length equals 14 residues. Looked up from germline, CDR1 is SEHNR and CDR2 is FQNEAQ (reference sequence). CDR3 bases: TGTGCCAGCAGCAGACAGGGAACCCTTTACGAGCAGTACTTC. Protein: CASSRQGTLYEQYF.

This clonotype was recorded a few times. CDR3 region: CASRIRGQGNTGELFF. Written as DNA, the CDR3 is TGCGCCAGCAGAATTAGGGGACAGGGGAACACCGGGGAGCTGTTTTTT. V and J are TRBV10-2 and TRBJ2-2, with 9 bases matching TRBD1. V lost 6 bases, J lost 1 base, and 6 bases stayed unmatched. Per germline, CDR1 WSHSY and CDR2 SAAADI. This CDR3 spans 16 amino acids.

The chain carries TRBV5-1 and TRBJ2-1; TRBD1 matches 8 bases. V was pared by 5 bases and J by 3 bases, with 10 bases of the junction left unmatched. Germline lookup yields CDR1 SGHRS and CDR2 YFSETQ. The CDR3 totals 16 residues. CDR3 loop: CASRGQGMGSYNEQFF. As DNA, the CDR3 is TGCGCCAGCAGAGGACAGGGAATGGGTAGCTACAATGAGCAGTTCTTC. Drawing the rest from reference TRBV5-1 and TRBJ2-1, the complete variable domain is KAGVTQTPRYLIKTRGQQVTLSCSPISGHRSVSWYQQTPGQGLQFLFEYFSETQRNKGNFPGRFSGRQFSNSRSEMNVSTLELGDSALYLCASRGQGMGSYNEQFFGPGTRLTVL.

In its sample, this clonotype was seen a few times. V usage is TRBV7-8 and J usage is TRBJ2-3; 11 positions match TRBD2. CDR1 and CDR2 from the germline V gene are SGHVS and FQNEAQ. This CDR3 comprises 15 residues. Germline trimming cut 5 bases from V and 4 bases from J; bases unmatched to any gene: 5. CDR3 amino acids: CASSPLAGDADTQYF. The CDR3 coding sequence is TGTGCCAGCAGCCCACTAGCGGGAGACGCAGATACGCAGTATTTT.

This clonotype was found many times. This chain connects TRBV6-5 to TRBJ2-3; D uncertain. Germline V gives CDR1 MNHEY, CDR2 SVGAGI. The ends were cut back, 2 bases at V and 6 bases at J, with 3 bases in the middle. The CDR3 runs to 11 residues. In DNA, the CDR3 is TGTGCCAGCAGTTACAGGGATACGCAGTATTTT. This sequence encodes CASSYRDTQYF.

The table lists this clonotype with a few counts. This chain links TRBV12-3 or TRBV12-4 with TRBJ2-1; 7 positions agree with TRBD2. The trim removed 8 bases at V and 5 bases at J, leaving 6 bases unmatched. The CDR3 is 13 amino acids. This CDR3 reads CASFSGLNNEQFF. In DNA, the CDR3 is TGTGCCAGCTTTAGCGGGTTGAACAATGAGCAGTTCTTC.

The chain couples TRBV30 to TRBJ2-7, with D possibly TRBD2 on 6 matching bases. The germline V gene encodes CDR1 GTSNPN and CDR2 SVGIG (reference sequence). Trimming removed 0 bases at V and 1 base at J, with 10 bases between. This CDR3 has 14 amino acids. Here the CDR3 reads CAWSVWAGSYEQYF. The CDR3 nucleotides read TGTGCCTGGAGTGTCTGGGCGGGGTCCTACGAGCAGTACTTC. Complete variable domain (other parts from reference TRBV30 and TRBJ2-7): SQTIHQWPATLVQPVGSPLSLECTVEGTSNPNLYWYRQAAGRGLQLLFYSVGIGQISSEVPQNLSASRPQDRQFILSSKKLLLSDSGFYLCAWSVWAGSYEQYFGPGTRLTVT.

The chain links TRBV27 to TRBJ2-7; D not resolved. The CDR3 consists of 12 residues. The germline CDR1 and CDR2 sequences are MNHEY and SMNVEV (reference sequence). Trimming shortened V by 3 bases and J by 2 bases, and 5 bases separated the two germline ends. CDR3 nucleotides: TGTGCCAGCAGTTTTAATACCTACGAGCAGTACTTC. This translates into CASSFNTYEQYF.

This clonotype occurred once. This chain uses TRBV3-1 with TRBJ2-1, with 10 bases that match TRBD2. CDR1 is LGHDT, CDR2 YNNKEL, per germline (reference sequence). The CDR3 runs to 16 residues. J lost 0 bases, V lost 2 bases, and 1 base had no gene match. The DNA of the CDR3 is TGTGCCAGCAGCCAATCTAGCGGGGGCTCCTACAATGAGCAGTTCTTC. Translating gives CASSQSSGGSYNEQFF.

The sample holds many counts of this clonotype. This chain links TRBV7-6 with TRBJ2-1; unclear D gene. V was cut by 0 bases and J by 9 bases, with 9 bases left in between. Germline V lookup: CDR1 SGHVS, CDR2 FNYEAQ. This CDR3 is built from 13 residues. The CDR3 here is CASSLAGVGEQFF. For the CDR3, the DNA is TGTGCCAGCAGCTTAGCCGGAGTCGGTGAGCAGTTCTTC.

CDR3 amino acids: CSANTGITGELFF. CDR3 DNA sequence: TGCAGTGCTAATACGGGGATCACCGGGGAGCTGTTTTTT. J is TRBJ2-2 and V is TRBV20-1; maybe TRBD2 (5 bases). The V gene lost 4 bases and the J gene lost 4 bases, with 10 bases spanning the gap. This CDR3 has 13 residues. Germline CDR1 and CDR2: DFQATT and SNEGSKA (reference sequence).

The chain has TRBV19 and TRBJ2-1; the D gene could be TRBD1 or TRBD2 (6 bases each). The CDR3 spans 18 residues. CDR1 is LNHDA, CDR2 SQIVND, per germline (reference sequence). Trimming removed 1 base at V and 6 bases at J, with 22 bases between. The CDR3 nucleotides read TGTGCCAGTAGTATAGGGCACGGAGGGGGAGCCCGCGGCAATGAGCAGTTCTTC. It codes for CASSIGHGGGARGNEQFF.

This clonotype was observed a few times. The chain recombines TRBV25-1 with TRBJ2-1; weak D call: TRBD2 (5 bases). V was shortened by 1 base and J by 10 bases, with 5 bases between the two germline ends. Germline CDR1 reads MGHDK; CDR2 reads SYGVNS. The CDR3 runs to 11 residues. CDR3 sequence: CASSEWREQFF. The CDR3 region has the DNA TGTGCCAGCAGTGAATGGAGGGAGCAGTTCTTC.

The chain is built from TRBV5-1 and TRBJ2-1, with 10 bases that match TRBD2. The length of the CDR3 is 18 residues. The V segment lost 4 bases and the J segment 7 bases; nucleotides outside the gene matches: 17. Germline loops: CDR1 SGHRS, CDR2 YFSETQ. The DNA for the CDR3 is TGCGCCAGCAGCCGGGAGGTCCTAGCGGGAGTCCCGGGGAATGAGCAGTTCTTC. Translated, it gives CASSREVLAGVPGNEQFF.

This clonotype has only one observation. The CDR3, as DNA: TGCGCCAGCAGCCAGGCTATCTTCCCGGTCGAATCTATGGAGACCCAGTACTTC. Translated: CASSQAIFPVESMETQYF. The chain carries TRBV4-1 and TRBJ2-5; no firm D call. Germline loops: CDR1 MGHRA, CDR2 YSYEKL. The CDR3 is made up of 18 amino acids. The V and J ends lost 3 bases and 5 bases respectively, with 25 bases between them.

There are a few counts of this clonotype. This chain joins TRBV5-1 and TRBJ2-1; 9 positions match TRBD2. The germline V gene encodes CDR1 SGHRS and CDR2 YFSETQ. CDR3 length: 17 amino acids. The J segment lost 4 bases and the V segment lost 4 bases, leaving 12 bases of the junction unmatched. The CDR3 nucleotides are TGCGCCAGCAGCCCCCAATTTCTAGCGGGATCTTACAATGAGCAGTTCTTC. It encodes CASSPQFLAGSYNEQFF.

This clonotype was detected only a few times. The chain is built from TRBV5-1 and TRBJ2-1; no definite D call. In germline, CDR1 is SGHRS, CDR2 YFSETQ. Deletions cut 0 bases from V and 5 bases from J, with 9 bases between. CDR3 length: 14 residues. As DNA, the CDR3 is TGCGCCAGCAGCTTGGGAGGACCCAACAATGAGCAGTTCTTC. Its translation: CASSLGGPNNEQFF.

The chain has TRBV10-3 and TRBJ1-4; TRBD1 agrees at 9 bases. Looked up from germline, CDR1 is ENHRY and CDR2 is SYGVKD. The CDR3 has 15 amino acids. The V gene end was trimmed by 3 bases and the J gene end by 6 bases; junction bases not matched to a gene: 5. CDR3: CAISDTRQGDEKLFF. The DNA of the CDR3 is TGTGCCATCAGTGATACCCGACAGGGGGATGAAAAACTGTTTTTT.

CDR3 bases: TGTGCCAGCAGTTGGGGTCCCACTGAAGCTTTCTTT. Its translation: CASSWGPTEAFF. V and J are TRBV6-2 or TRBV6-3 and TRBJ1-1; D gene uncertain. CDR3 length equals 12 residues. Germline V lookup: CDR1 MNHEY, CDR2 SVGEGT. Trimming pared 4 bases from V and 4 bases from J, leaving 7 bases between.

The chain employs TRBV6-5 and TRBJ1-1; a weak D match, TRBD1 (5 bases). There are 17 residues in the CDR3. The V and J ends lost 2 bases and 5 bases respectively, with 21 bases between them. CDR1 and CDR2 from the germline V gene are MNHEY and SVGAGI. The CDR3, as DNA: TGTGCCAGCAGTTACCAAAGGGAGAGGGGTGTTGAGACTGAAGCTTTCTTT. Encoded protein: CASSYQRERGVETEAFF.

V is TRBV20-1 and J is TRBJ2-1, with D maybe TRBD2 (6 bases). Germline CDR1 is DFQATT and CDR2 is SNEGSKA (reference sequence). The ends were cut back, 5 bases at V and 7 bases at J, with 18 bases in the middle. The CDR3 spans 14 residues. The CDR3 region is CSARATRSRNEQFF. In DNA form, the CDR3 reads TGCAGTGCTCGGGCGACTAGGTCTAGGAATGAGCAGTTCTTC.

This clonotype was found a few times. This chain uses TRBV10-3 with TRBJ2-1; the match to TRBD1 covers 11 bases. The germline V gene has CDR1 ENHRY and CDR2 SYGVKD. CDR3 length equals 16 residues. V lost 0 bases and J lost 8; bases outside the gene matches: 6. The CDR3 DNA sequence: TGTGCCATCAGTGAGTCGGGGACAGGGGGAATCTATGAGCAGTTCTTC. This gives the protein CAISESGTGGIYEQFF.

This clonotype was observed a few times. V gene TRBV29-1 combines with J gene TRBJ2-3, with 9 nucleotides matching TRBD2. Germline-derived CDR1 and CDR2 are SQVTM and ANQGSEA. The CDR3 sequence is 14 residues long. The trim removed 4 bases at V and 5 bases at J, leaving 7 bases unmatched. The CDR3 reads CSVAGGTSRDTQYF. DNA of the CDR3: TGCAGCGTTGCAGGAGGGACTAGCCGAGATACGCAGTATTTT.